The 24 T cell receptor beta chains given below trace back to one sample, sequenced in a study of T cell responses to AZD1222 COVID-19 vaccine. TCRdb's table, derived via immunoSEQ multiplex PCR, lists solely in-frame clones and lacks some. The sample contains approximately 160,000 clones, roughly 88% of which appear only once. Sequencing was performed on peripheral blood, taken on day 0 of MenACWY control vaccination. The receptors derive from an adult in good health.

The gene calls are TRBV28 and TRBJ1-1; D call uncertain. The CDR3 length is 14 residues. Germline-derived CDR1 and CDR2 are MDHEN and SYDVKM. The V gene lost 4 bases and the J gene lost 7 bases, with 16 bases spanning the gap. The CDR3 bases are TGTGCCAGCAGTTCCCTATCGGTTGGCCTTGAAGCTTTCTTT. Translating gives CASSSLSVGLEAFF.

V gene TRBV7-9 combines with J gene TRBJ2-4; no firm D call. The CDR3 totals 15 residues. Trimming cost V 3 bases and J 3 bases, with 12 bases left between them. In germline, CDR1 is SEHNR, CDR2 FQNEAQ (reference sequence). This chain's CDR3 is CASSFGLRGKNIQYF. The DNA of the CDR3 is TGTGCCAGCAGCTTCGGGTTGCGAGGCAAAAACATTCAGTACTTC.

The V and J genes are TRBV10-1 and TRBJ2-5; unclear D gene. This CDR3 is 15 amino acids long. Germline assignment: CDR1 WNHNN and CDR2 SYGVQD (reference sequence). V lost 2 bases to trimming and J lost 3 bases, with 13 bases between them. This chain's CDR3 is CASSEKVGQEETQYF. The CDR3 bases are TGCGCCAGCAGTGAGAAAGTAGGGCAGGAAGAGACCCAGTACTTC.

The chain employs TRBV14 and TRBJ2-1, with 9 bases fitting TRBD2. CDR3 length: 17 amino acids. V gave up 0 bases and J gave up 4 bases; unmatched junction bases: 7. Germline CDR1 reads SGHDN; CDR2 reads FVKESK. The CDR3 bases are TGTGCCAGCAGCCAAGATGTGACTAGCGGCATTTACAATGAGCAGTTCTTC. Its protein product is CASSQDVTSGIYNEQFF.

The chain combines TRBV5-8 with TRBJ2-1; 7 positions agree with TRBD1. The junction had 2 bases not matched to a gene; V was cut back by 0 bases and J by 2 bases. Germline loops: CDR1 SGHTS, CDR2 YDEGEE. The length of the CDR3 is 15 residues. CDR3 sequence (DNA): TGTGCCAGCAGCTTGGGACAGGGCCCCTACAATGAGCAGTTCTTC. It is translated as CASSLGQGPYNEQFF.

V and J are TRBV19 and TRBJ1-1, with D perhaps TRBD1 (5 bases). Per the germline V gene, CDR1 is LNHDA and CDR2 is SQIVND (reference sequence). The CDR3 is 14 residues long. V lost 7 bases and J lost 1, with 13 bases in between. The CDR3 sequence is CASIRGLSNTEAFF. The CDR3 coding sequence is TGTGCCAGTATAAGGGGCCTTTCGAACACTGAAGCTTTCTTT.

The chain couples TRBV3-1 (or the pseudogene TRBV3-2) to TRBJ2-6, with D perhaps TRBD2 (5 bases). CDR3 length: 15 residues. Trimming took 4 bases from V and 4 from J, leaving 11 bases between them. The germline V gene encodes CDR1 LGHDT and CDR2 YNNKEL (reference sequence). The CDR3 protein is CASSRLPGGANVLTF. The CDR3 region has the DNA TGTGCCAGCAGCCGACTCCCGGGAGGGGCCAACGTCCTGACTTTC.

This chain links TRBV6-5 with TRBJ2-3; D not certain. Germline lookup yields CDR1 MNHEY and CDR2 SVGAGI. V dropped 0 bases and J dropped 0 bases, with 7 bases sitting between them. The CDR3 has 15 amino acids. As DNA, the CDR3 is TGTGCCAGCAGTTACTCTTACAGTAGCACAGATACGCAGTATTTT. This sequence encodes CASSYSYSSTDTQYF.

This clone was seen a few times. The chain couples TRBV4-3 to TRBJ1-5; TRBD1 aligns across 8 bases. The CDR3 loop spans 16 amino acids. The ends lost 2 bases at V and 6 bases at J; junction bases unmatched: 9. Per germline, CDR1 LGHNA and CDR2 YSLEER. The CDR3 loop is CASSQSFTGGLQPQHF. The CDR3 bases are TGCGCCAGCAGCCAATCTTTTACAGGGGGTCTTCAGCCCCAGCATTTT.

The V call is TRBV6-1, the J call TRBJ1-2, with D tentatively TRBD1 (6 bases). CDR1 is MNHNS and CDR2 is SASEGT in the germline V gene. The CDR3 is 12 residues long. V lost 3 bases to trimming and J lost 4 bases, with 6 bases between them. In nucleotides, the CDR3 is TGTGCCAGCAGTGAGGACAGCTATGGCTACACCTTC. Translation gives CASSEDSYGYTF.

This clone came up once. The V call is TRBV2, the J call TRBJ2-3; the D is unclear. The CDR3 length is 12 residues. Germline-derived CDR1 and CDR2 are SNHLY and FYNNEI. V was clipped by 5 bases and J by 0 bases, with 3 bases between them. The CDR3 nucleotides read TGTGCCAGCAGTCCTAGCACAGATACGCAGTATTTT. Protein sequence: CASSPSTDTQYF.

This clone came up a few times. The J gene is TRBJ2-7, the V gene TRBV2; D unresolved. CDR1 SNHLY and CDR2 FYNNEI come from the germline V gene. The V end was cut by 5 bases, the J end by 6 bases, with 11 bases between. This CDR3 is 12 amino acids long. The CDR3 DNA is TGTGCCAGCAGTATTAGCCCCCTCGAGCAGTACTTC. Amino acids: CASSISPLEQYF.

The V and J genes are TRBV2 and TRBJ1-1; weak D call: TRBD1 (5 bases). The CDR3 runs to 14 residues. Germline V gives CDR1 SNHLY, CDR2 FYNNEI. Trimming took 5 bases from V and 7 from J, leaving 17 bases between them. CDR3 coding DNA: TGTGCCAGCAGTCCCTCGCTGGGGGGTGGTGAAGCTTTCTTT. This encodes CASSPSLGGGEAFF. Based on the CDR3 plus reference TRBV2 and TRBJ1-1, the full variable domain is EPEVTQTPSHQVTQMGQEVILRCVPISNHLYFYWYRQILGQKVEFLVSFYNNEISEKSEIFDDQFSVERPDGSNFTLKIRSTKLEDSAMYFCASSPSLGGGEAFFGQGTRLTVV.

The CDR3 coding sequence is TGTGCCAGCGCCAGGCTGAACACTGAAGCTTTCTTT. Protein: CASARLNTEAFF. The J gene is TRBJ1-1, the V gene TRBV25-1; no firm D call. With 8 bases removed from V and 0 bases from J, the gap between germline ends came to 7 bases. The CDR3 extends over 12 amino acids. Germline values: CDR1 MGHDK, CDR2 SYGVNS.

This clone appeared once. This chain links TRBV18 with TRBJ2-7; the match to TRBD1 covers 7 bases. J lost 0 bases, V lost 4 bases, and 15 bases had no gene match. The CDR3 has 18 residues. Germline CDR1 is KGHSH and CDR2 is LQKENI. CDR3 coding DNA: TGTGCCAGCTCACTACGAAACGACCAGGGGGTAAACTCCTACGAGCAGTACTTC. Residues: CASSLRNDQGVNSYEQYF. Based on the CDR3 plus reference TRBV18 and TRBJ2-7, the full variable domain is NAGVMQNPRHLVRRRGQEARLRCSPMKGHSHVYWYRQLPEEGLKFMVYLQKENIIDESGMPKERFSAEFPKEGPSILRIQQVVRGDSAAYFCASSLRNDQGVNSYEQYFGPGTRLTVT.

The chain combines TRBV2 with TRBJ1-1; D gene ambiguous. The CDR3 is 15 amino acids. CDR1 is SNHLY, CDR2 FYNNEI, per germline. The V end was cut by 5 bases, the J end by 0 bases, with 13 bases between. For the CDR3, the DNA is TGTGCCAGCAGTCTGATGCGGCAAATGAACACTGAAGCTTTCTTT. It encodes CASSLMRQMNTEAFF.

This clone was picked up a small number of times. The genes are TRBV6-1 and TRBJ2-7, with D possibly matching TRBD1 (5 bases). The CDR3 extends over 15 amino acids. Germline CDR1 reads MNHNS; CDR2 reads SASEGT. The V gene lost 3 bases and the J gene lost 1 base, with 13 bases spanning the gap. CDR3 nucleotides: TGTGCCAGCAGTGATATAAGGAGACAGTCCTACGAGCAGTACTTC. Translating gives CASSDIRRQSYEQYF.

CDR3: CSVEDRGGYGYTF. In DNA form, the CDR3 reads TGCAGCGTTGAAGACAGAGGGGGTTATGGCTACACCTTC. The chain couples TRBV29-1 to TRBJ1-2; a weak D match, TRBD1 (6 bases). Trimming stripped 0 bases from V and 5 bases from J, with 10 bases between. This CDR3 spans 13 amino acids. Germline V CDR1 and CDR2: SQVTM, ANQGSEA. Full variable domain (rest looked up from reference TRBV29-1 and TRBJ1-2): SAVISQKPSRDICQRGTSLTIQCQVDSQVTMMFWYRQQPGQSLTLIATANQGSEATYESGFVIDKFPISRPNLTFSTLTVSNMSPEDSSIYLCSVEDRGGYGYTFGSGTRLTVV.

This clone was seen just once. This chain joins TRBV19 and TRBJ2-2; 9 nucleotides align to TRBD2. The CDR3 has 15 residues. Looked up from germline, CDR1 is LNHDA and CDR2 is SQIVND (reference sequence). V was pared by 8 bases and J by 6 bases, with 10 bases of the junction left unmatched. CDR3 amino acids: CASGGGRALAGELFF. The CDR3 DNA reads as TGTGCCAGTGGGGGCGGGAGGGCCTTGGCCGGGGAGCTGTTTTTT.

The V and J genes are TRBV7-2 and TRBJ2-7; D is undetermined. Trimming pared 2 bases from V and 5 bases from J, leaving 10 bases between. The CDR3 spans 13 residues. Per germline, CDR1 SGHTA and CDR2 FQGNSA. In nucleotides, the CDR3 is TGTGCCAGCAGCTTACGGTGGCAGGACGAGCAGTACTTC. It is translated as CASSLRWQDEQYF.

The rearrangement uses TRBV19 and TRBJ1-5; D not certain. The CDR3 sequence is 13 residues long. V lost 2 bases to trimming and J lost 4 bases, with 6 bases between them. Germline V CDR1 and CDR2: LNHDA, SQIVND (reference sequence). The CDR3 sequence is CASSIRRNQPQHF. CDR3 coding DNA: TGTGCCAGTAGTATACGCCGGAATCAGCCCCAGCATTTT.

CDR3 sequence reads: CASSQGPYTQYF. DNA of the CDR3: TGTGCCAGTAGTCAGGGACCTTATACGCAGTATTTT. V gene TRBV19 combines with J gene TRBJ2-3; D tentatively reads TRBD1 or TRBD2 (5 bases each). Trimming cost V 5 bases and J 7 bases, with 10 bases left between them. The length of the CDR3 is 12 residues. From germline, CDR1 is LNHDA and CDR2 SQIVND (reference sequence).

The V call is TRBV30, the J call TRBJ2-7; maybe TRBD2 (5 bases). Trimming stripped 3 bases from V and 0 bases from J, with 12 bases between. The CDR3 extends over 14 amino acids. Per the germline V gene, CDR1 is GTSNPN and CDR2 is SVGIG (reference sequence). DNA for the CDR3: TGTGCCTGGAGGGTAGCGTCCAGCTCCTACGAGCAGTACTTC. It yields the protein CAWRVASSSYEQYF.

The chain employs TRBV30 and TRBJ1-2; 9 positions agree with TRBD1. The CDR3 runs to 14 residues. Trimming cost V 2 bases and J 2 bases; bases outside gene matches: 3. Germline assignment: CDR1 GTSNPN and CDR2 SVGIG (reference sequence). CDR3 sequence reads: CAWSPGTGNYGYTF. CDR3 in DNA: TGTGCCTGGAGTCCCGGGACAGGGAACTATGGCTACACCTTC.